The 24 T cell receptor beta chains in this list originate from one sample, sequenced in a study of T-cell reconstitution after alpha-beta-depleted transplantation in children. Unique molecular identifiers were built into the TCRbeta library. TCRdb re-called the PCR reads with MiXCR, one entry per CDR3 protein. The table records about 460,000 distinct CDR3 sequences, roughly a tenth of them present only once. The specimen was PBMCs, collected before TCRalphabeta/CD19-depleted stem cell transplant. These receptors came from a child aged 2 to 10 with inherited bone marrow failure, due to receive a stem cell transplant.

This clonotype has a count of ten or more. This chain joins TRBV7-9 and TRBJ1-1; D not resolved. The ends were cut back, 7 bases at V and 7 bases at J, with 13 bases in the middle. The V gene's germline CDR1 is SEHNR and CDR2 FQNEAQ (reference sequence). The CDR3 loop spans 12 amino acids. CDR3 residues: CASTHFGGEAFF. The CDR3 DNA reads TGTGCCAGCACCCATTTTGGAGGTGAAGCTTTCTTT. The variable domain in full, with the rest retrieved from reference TRBV7-9 and TRBJ1-1, is DTGVSQNPRHKITKRGQNVTFRCDPISEHNRLYWYRQTLGQGPEFLTYFQNEAQLEKSRLLSDRFSAERPKGSFSTLEIQRTEQGDSAMYLCASTHFGGEAFFGQGTRLTVV.

This clonotype has a handful of counts. The chain employs TRBV6-4 and TRBJ2-1; D possibly matches TRBD1 or TRBD2 (6 bases each). Germline CDR1 reads MRHNA; CDR2 reads SNTAGT. This CDR3 is 16 amino acids long. Trimming took 2 bases from V and 2 from J, leaving 13 bases between them. CDR3: CASSDQVRGPYNEQFF. CDR3 sequence (DNA): TGTGCCAGCAGTGACCAGGTCCGGGGGCCCTACAATGAGCAGTTCTTC.

Ten or more counts support this clonotype. The rearrangement uses TRBV6-5 and TRBJ1-2; 7 bases are a match to TRBD1. V shed 0 bases, J shed 0 bases, and the junction held 10 bases outside the gene matches. The CDR3 has 18 residues. CDR1 and CDR2 from the germline V gene are MNHEY and SVGAGI. CDR3 DNA sequence: TGTGCCAGCAGTTACTCCGGGACAGCTCCTAATTCTAACTATGGCTACACCTTC. Translated, it gives CASSYSGTAPNSNYGYTF.

In this sample, this clonotype turned up many times. The chain joins TRBV11-3 to TRBJ2-3, with TRBD2 matching over 7 bases. This CDR3 spans 13 amino acids. Losses at the gene ends were 5 bases for V and 9 bases for J; bases not matched to a gene: 8. CDR1 is SGHNT and CDR2 is YENEEA in the germline V gene. The CDR3 loop reads CASSAKPSGTQYF. CDR3 DNA sequence: TGTGCCAGCAGCGCGAAGCCTAGCGGAACGCAGTATTTT.

This clonotype was seen at least ten times. The gene calls are TRBV6-1 and TRBJ2-3; a weak D match, TRBD1 (5 bases). Germline loops: CDR1 MNHNS, CDR2 SASEGT. Trimming removed 10 bases at V and 0 bases at J, with 14 bases between. The CDR3 totals 14 residues. Written as DNA, the CDR3 is TGTGCCACCAAAACGACAGCTAGCACAGATACGCAGTATTTT. Amino acid sequence: CATKTTASTDTQYF.

This clonotype was seen repeatedly, ten times or more. V is TRBV5-1 and J is TRBJ2-5, with D perhaps TRBD1 or TRBD2 (6 bases each). Germline loops: CDR1 SGHRS, CDR2 YFSETQ. Trimming pared 6 bases from V and 2 bases from J, leaving 14 bases between. The CDR3 runs 14 residues. The CDR3: CASTRGTGQETQYF. The CDR3 DNA follows: TGCGCCAGCACGAGGGGGACTGGGCAAGAGACCCAGTACTTC.

In nucleotides, the CDR3 is TGTGCCAGCACCGTGGGGGGGGGAGCGCGCACAGATACGCAGTATTTT. It encodes CASTVGGGARTDTQYF. This chain links TRBV28 with TRBJ2-3, with TRBD2 matching over 7 bases. The CDR3 is 16 residues long. The V gene end was trimmed by 7 bases and the J gene end by 1 base; junction bases not matched to a gene: 11. In germline, CDR1 is MDHEN, CDR2 SYDVKM.

This clonotype has just a few counts. V and J are TRBV20-1 and TRBJ2-1; 9 bases line up with TRBD1. The CDR3 is 17 residues long. Trimming removed 6 bases from V and 0 bases from J; junction bases left unmatched: 12. CDR1 is DFQATT and CDR2 is SNEGSKA in the germline V gene (reference sequence). CDR3 coding DNA: TGCAGTGCGGAAAGAATTGGGACAGGGAGCTCCTACAATGAGCAGTTCTTC. It codes for CSAERIGTGSSYNEQFF.

At least ten counts were recorded for this clonotype. The rearrangement links TRBV27 to TRBJ2-3, with D possibly being TRBD1 or TRBD2 (5 bases each). There are 16 residues in the CDR3. V lost 5 bases and J 2 bases, leaving 17 bases between the germline ends. CDR1 and CDR2 from the germline V gene are MNHEY and SMNVEV (reference sequence). The chain's CDR3 is CASSPRGVGSTDTQYF. The CDR3 nucleotides read TGTGCCAGCAGTCCCCGGGGCGTCGGCTCCACAGATACGCAGTATTTT.

This clonotype showed up many times. The genes are TRBV6-1 and TRBJ2-7; TRBD1 agrees at 8 bases. Germline V gives CDR1 MNHNS, CDR2 SASEGT. This CDR3 has 14 amino acids. Unmatched junction bases numbered 2, after V lost 4 bases and J lost 0 bases. CDR3 sequence: CASSVDRASYEQYF. In DNA, the CDR3 is TGTGCCAGCAGTGTGGACAGGGCCTCCTACGAGCAGTACTTC.

Concerning this clonotype: Given a much more abundant clone one base away, this may be a read error. This chain connects TRBV20-1 to TRBJ2-2; D may match TRBD1 or TRBD2 (5 bases each). The CDR3 contains 13 residues. The germline V gene encodes CDR1 DFQATT and CDR2 SNEGSKA (reference sequence). This CDR3 reads CSLSGTHTGEPFF. In DNA, the CDR3 is TGCAGTCTCTCCGGGACGCACACCGGGGAGCCGTTTTTT.

This clonotype was seen a handful of times. The CDR3 protein is CASSFFAYSGYTF. CDR3 DNA: TGTGCCAGCAGCTTCTTCGCATATAGTGGCTACACCTTC. The V and J genes are TRBV7-9 and TRBJ1-2; D is undetermined. This CDR3 has 13 amino acids. Germline V gene lookup returns CDR1 SEHNR and CDR2 FQNEAQ (reference sequence). Trimming took off 3 bases at V and 7 bases at J, with 12 bases between the two ends.

This clonotype was detected many times. The chain joins TRBV7-2 to TRBJ2-5; 8 nucleotides align to TRBD2. Germline CDR1 reads SGHTA; CDR2 reads FQGNSA. The CDR3 extends over 17 amino acids. Trimming removed 4 bases from V and 5 bases from J; junction bases left unmatched: 15. CDR3 in DNA: TGTGCCAGCAGCTCCGTTCCTGGGAGCGGGAGAGTGGAGACCCAGTACTTC. Its translation is CASSSVPGSGRVETQYF. Combining the CDR3 with reference TRBV7-2 and TRBJ2-5 gives the whole variable domain GAGVSQSPSNKVTEKGKDVELRCDPISGHTALYWYRQSLGQGLEFLIYFQGNSAPDKSGLPSDRFSAERTGGSVSTLTIQRTQQEDSAVYLCASSSVPGSGRVETQYFGPGTRLLVL.

In this sample, this clonotype turned up many times. The V gene is TRBV29-1, the J gene TRBJ1-3, with D uncertain. V was pared by 0 bases and J by 2 bases, with 14 bases between. CDR3 length equals 16 residues. The germline gives CDR1 SQVTM, CDR2 ANQGSEA. The CDR3 sequence: CSVEDGACPTGNTIYF. In DNA, the CDR3 is TGCAGCGTTGAAGATGGAGCTTGCCCGACTGGAAACACCATATATTTT. Using reference TRBV29-1 and TRBJ1-3 for the parts outside the CDR3, the full variable domain is SAVISQKPSRDICQRGTSLTIQCQVDSQVTMMFWYRQQPGQSLTLIATANQGSEATYESGFVIDKFPISRPNLTFSTLTVSNMSPEDSSIYLCSVEDGACPTGNTIYFGEGSWLTVV.

This clonotype was found a few times. The gene calls are TRBV5-4 and TRBJ2-3; D is undetermined. CDR1 SGHNT and CDR2 YYREEE come from the germline V gene (reference sequence). The V and J ends lost 0 bases and 4 bases respectively, with 6 bases between them. The CDR3 consists of 13 residues. CDR3 sequence: CASSLVMPDTQYF. The CDR3 DNA follows: TGTGCCAGCAGCTTGGTTATGCCAGATACGCAGTATTTT.

In this sample, this clonotype turned up many times. The rearrangement uses TRBV29-1 and TRBJ2-1; D is possibly TRBD2 (6 bases). Germline loops: CDR1 SQVTM, CDR2 ANQGSEA. The CDR3 has 17 residues. V was clipped by 0 bases and J by 0 bases, with 15 bases between them. CDR3 protein: CSVEDSPGRFSYNEQFF. CDR3 sequence (DNA): TGCAGCGTTGAAGATTCCCCGGGGAGGTTCTCCTACAATGAGCAGTTCTTC.

This chain joins TRBV20-1 and TRBJ2-7, with D possibly being TRBD1 (6 bases). The CDR3 loop spans 14 amino acids. V was clipped by 6 bases and J by 3 bases, with 18 bases between them. Germline V gene lookup returns CDR1 DFQATT and CDR2 SNEGSKA (reference sequence). CDR3 DNA: TGCAGTGCCAAGCTTGCAGGGGCCGTCTACGAGCAGTACTTC. This encodes CSAKLAGAVYEQYF.

This clonotype was picked up many times. Written as DNA, the CDR3 is TGTGTAGCCGGCGGGGGCCTCTCTGGGGCCAACGTCCTGACTTTC. This encodes CVAGGGLSGANVLTF. The gene calls are TRBV2 and TRBJ2-6; a weak D match, TRBD2 (7 bases). The CDR3 loop spans 15 amino acids. Germline V CDR1 and CDR2: SNHLY, FYNNEI.

Many counts were recorded for this clonotype. This chain links TRBV28 with TRBJ2-7, with no clear D. Trimming cost V 3 bases and J 4 bases, with 19 bases left between them. The germline CDR1 and CDR2 sequences are MDHEN and SYDVKM. CDR3 size: 16 residues. The CDR3 nucleotides read TGTGCCAGCAGTTTCTTCCGGCCTAGTTTGCCATACGAGCAGTACTTC. Translated: CASSFFRPSLPYEQYF.

This clonotype occurred many times. The chain recombines TRBV5-5 with TRBJ2-1; D gene ambiguous. This CDR3 is built from 15 residues. V shed 0 bases and J shed 1 base, with 8 bases lying between them. In germline, CDR1 is SGHKS, CDR2 YYEKEE (reference sequence). The CDR3 sequence: CASSLDPYSYNEQFF. Here the CDR3 DNA reads TGTGCCAGCAGCTTGGACCCATATTCCTACAATGAGCAGTTCTTC.

Only a few counts were recorded for this clonotype. This chain joins TRBV6-2 or TRBV6-3 and TRBJ1-2, with no clear D. Per germline, CDR1 MNHEY and CDR2 SVGEGT. The CDR3 has 13 residues. Trimming shortened V by 2 bases and J by 6 bases, and 10 bases separated the two germline ends. In nucleotides, the CDR3 is TGTGCCAGCAGTTACACGGGCGTGCATGGCTACACCTTC. It specifies CASSYTGVHGYTF.

This clonotype was found once. This chain connects TRBV4-1 to TRBJ2-3; 10 positions agree with TRBD2. V lost 4 bases, J lost 7 bases, and 8 bases stayed unmatched. CDR1 is MGHRA, CDR2 YSYEKL, per germline. This CDR3 has 15 amino acids. CDR3 bases: TGCGCCAGCAGCCCCACGCTAGCGGGAGTAAATACGCAGTATTTT. Its protein product is CASSPTLAGVNTQYF.

This clonotype was found many times. The chain uses TRBV10-2 and TRBJ2-3, with D maybe TRBD2 (6 bases). CDR3 length: 14 amino acids. Germline assignment: CDR1 WSHSY and CDR2 SAAADI. V was trimmed by 7 bases and J by 2 bases, leaving 13 bases between them. The DNA of the CDR3 is TGCGCCAGCATACAGCGGGCATACACAGATACGCAGTATTTT. Translation: CASIQRAYTDTQYF.

This clonotype was detected ten times or more. An end of the junction differs from the germline gene, which may be a read error. The chain joins TRBV5-4 to TRBJ2-6; no firm D call. This CDR3 has 19 residues. Germline V lookup: CDR1 SGHNT, CDR2 YYREEE (reference sequence). The CDR3: CASTLRLWIGYAGANVLTF. The CDR3 coding sequence is TGTGCCAGCACCTTGAGACTCTGGATAGGGTACGCCGGGGCCAACGTCCTGACTTTC.